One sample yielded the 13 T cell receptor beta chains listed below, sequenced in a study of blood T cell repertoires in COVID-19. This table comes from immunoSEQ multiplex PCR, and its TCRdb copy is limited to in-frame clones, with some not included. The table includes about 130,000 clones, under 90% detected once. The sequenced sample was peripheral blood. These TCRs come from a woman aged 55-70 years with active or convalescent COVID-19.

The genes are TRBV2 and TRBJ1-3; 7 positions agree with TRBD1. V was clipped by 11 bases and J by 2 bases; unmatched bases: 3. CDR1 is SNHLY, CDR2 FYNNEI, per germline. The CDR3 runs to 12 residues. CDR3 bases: TGTGCCGTCGACAGGGCTGGAAACACCATATATTTT. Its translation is CAVDRAGNTIYF. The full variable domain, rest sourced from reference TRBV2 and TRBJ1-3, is EPEVTQTPSHQVTQMGQEVILRCVPISNHLYFYWYRQILGQKVEFLVSFYNNEISEKSEIFDDQFSVERPDGSNFTLKIRSTKLEDSAMYFCAVDRAGNTIYFGEGSWLTVV.

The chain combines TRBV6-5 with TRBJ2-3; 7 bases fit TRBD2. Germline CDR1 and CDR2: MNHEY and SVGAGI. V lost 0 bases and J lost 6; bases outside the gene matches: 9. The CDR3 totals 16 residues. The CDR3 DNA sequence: TGTGCCAGCAGTTACTCAGCTAGCGGAGATGGGGATACGCAGTATTTT. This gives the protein CASSYSASGDGDTQYF.

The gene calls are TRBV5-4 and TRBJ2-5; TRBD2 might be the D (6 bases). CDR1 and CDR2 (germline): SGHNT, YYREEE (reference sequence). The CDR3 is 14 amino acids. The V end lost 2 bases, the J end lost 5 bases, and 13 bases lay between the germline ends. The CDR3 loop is CASSFAGSKETQYF. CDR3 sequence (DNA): TGTGCCAGCAGCTTCGCGGGGTCCAAGGAGACCCAGTACTTC.

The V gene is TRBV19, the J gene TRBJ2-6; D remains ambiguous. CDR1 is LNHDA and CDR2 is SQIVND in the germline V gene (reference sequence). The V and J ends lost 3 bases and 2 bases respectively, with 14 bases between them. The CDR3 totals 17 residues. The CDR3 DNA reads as TGTGCCAGTAGTATGGTTAGAGGTGCCCCTGGGGCCAACGTCCTGACTTTC. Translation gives CASSMVRGAPGANVLTF. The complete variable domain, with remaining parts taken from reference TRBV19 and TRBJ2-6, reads DGGITQSPKYLFRKEGQNVTLSCEQNLNHDAMYWYRQDPGQGLRLIYYSQIVNDFQKGDIAEGYSVSREKKESFPLTVTSAQKNPTAFYLCASSMVRGAPGANVLTFGAGSRLTVL.

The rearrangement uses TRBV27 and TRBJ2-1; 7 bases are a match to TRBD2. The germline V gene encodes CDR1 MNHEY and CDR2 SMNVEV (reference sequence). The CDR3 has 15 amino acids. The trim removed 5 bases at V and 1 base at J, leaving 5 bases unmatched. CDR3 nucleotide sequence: TGTGCCAGCAGTCCCGGGACTACTTCCTACAATGAGCAGTTCTTC. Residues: CASSPGTTSYNEQFF.

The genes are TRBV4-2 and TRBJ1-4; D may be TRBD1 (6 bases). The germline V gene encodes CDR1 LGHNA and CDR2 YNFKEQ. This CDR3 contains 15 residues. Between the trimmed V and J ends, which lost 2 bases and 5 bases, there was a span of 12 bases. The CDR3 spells CASSQTQGLNEKLFF. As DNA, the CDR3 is TGTGCCAGCAGCCAAACTCAGGGGCTCAATGAAAAACTGTTTTTT.

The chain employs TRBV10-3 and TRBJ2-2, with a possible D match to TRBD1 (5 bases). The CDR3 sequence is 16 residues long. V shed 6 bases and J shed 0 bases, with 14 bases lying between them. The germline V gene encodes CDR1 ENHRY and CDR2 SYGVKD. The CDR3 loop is CAIRRFGATNTGELFF. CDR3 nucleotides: TGTGCCATCAGGAGGTTTGGGGCTACGAACACCGGGGAGCTGTTTTTT.

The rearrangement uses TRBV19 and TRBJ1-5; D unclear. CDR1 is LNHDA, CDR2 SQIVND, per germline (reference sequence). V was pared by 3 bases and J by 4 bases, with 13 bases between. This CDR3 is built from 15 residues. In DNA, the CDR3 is TGTGCCAGTAGTATGAAGGCAGGAGGGAATCAGCCCCAGCATTTT. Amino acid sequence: CASSMKAGGNQPQHF. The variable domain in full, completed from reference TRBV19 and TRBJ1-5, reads DGGITQSPKYLFRKEGQNVTLSCEQNLNHDAMYWYRQDPGQGLRLIYYSQIVNDFQKGDIAEGYSVSREKKESFPLTVTSAQKNPTAFYLCASSMKAGGNQPQHFGDGTRLSIL.

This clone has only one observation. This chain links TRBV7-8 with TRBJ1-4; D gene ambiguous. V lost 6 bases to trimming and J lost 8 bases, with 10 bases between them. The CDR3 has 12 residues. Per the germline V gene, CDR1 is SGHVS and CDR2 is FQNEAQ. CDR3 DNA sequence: TGTGCCAGCAGACTAGGGTACGAAAAACTGTTTTTT. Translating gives CASRLGYEKLFF. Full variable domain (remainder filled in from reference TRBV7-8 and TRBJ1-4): GAGVSQSPRYKVAKRGQDVALRCDPISGHVSLFWYQQALGQGPEFLTYFQNEAQLDKSGLPSDRFFAERPEGSVSTLKIQRTQQEDSAVYLCASRLGYEKLFFGSGTQLSVL.

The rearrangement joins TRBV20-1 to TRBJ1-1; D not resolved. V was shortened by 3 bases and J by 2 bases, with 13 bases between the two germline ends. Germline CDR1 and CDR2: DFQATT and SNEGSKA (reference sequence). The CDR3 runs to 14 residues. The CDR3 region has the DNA TGCAGTGCTAGTGGTTTCGCGGTCAACACTGAAGCTTTCTTT. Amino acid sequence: CSASGFAVNTEAFF.

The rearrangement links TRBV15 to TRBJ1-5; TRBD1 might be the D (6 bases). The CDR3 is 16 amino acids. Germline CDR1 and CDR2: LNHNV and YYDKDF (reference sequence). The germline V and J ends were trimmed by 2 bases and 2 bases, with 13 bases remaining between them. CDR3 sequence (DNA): TGTGCCACCAGCAGAAAGCTCAGGGGTGGCAATCAGCCCCAGCATTTT. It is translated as CATSRKLRGGNQPQHF. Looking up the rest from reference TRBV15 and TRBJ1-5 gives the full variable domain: DAMVIQNPRYQVTQFGKPVTLSCSQTLNHNVMYWYQQKSSQAPKLLFHYYDKDFNNEADTPDNFQSRRPNTSFCFLDIRSPGLGDTAMYLCATSRKLRGGNQPQHFGDGTRLSIL.

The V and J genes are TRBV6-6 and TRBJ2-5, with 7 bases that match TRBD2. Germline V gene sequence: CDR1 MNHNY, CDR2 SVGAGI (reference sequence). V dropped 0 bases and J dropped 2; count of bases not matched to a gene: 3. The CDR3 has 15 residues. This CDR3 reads CASSYSSGGQETQYF. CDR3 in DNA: TGTGCCAGCAGTTACTCGTCGGGGGGACAAGAGACCCAGTACTTC.

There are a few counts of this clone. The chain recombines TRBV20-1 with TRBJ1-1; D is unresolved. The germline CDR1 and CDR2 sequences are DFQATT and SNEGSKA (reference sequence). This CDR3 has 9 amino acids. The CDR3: CRSSPEAFF. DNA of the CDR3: TGCAGGAGTTCCCCTGAAGCTTTCTTT.